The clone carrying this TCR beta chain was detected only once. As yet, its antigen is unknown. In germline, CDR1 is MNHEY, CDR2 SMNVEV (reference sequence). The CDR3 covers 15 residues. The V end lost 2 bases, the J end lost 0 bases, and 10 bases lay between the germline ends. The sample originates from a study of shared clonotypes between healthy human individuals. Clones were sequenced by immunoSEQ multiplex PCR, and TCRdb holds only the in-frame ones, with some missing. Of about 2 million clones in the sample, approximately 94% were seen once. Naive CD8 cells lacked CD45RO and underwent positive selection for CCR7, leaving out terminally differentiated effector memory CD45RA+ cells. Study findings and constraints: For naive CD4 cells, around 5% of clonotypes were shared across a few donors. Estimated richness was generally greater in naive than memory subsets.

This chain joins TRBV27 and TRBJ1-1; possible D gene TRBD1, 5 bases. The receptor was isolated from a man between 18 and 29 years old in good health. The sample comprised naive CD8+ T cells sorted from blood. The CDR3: CASSLTGGMNTEAFF. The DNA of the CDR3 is TGTGCCAGCAGTTTAACGGGGGGGATGAACACTGAAGCTTTCTTT.